Listed below are T cell receptor beta chains from one sample, sequenced in a study of a mutant IDH1 vaccine in newly diagnosed glioma. Only in-frame clones appear in the TCRdb table, and some are missing; sequencing was by immunoSEQ multiplex PCR. The table lists 50,000 to 60,000 clones, under 90% of them singletons. No cognate antigen is known for these TCRs. The specimen comprised PBMCs, sampled from a glioma patient whose treatment included an IDH1 peptide vaccine. The receptors were gathered from a middle-aged man with glioma. The CDR3 runs from the conserved cysteine through the conserved F or W.

v_gene	CDR3aa
TRBV7-2	CASSPGPGSGTIYF
TRBV7-9	CASSLAITDTQYF
TRBV18	CASSPTGVGQPQHF
TRBV5-1	CASSSGAPPYEQYF
TRBV11-2	CASSPFANTGELFF
TRBV2	CASSGATRGSYNEQFF
TRBV6-5	CASSYGQSYEQYF
TRBV6-1	CASSDSRGLSYTF
TRBV6-1	CASSEGGHPSYEQYF
TRBV7-9	CASSPGTGVLGTEAFF
TRBV9	CASSIGTSGALNEQFF
TRBV5-6	CASSPGLAVKYTQYF
TRBV2	CASSEAPPPPQYF
TRBV6-6	CASSPGTVYSNQPQHF
TRBV2	CASSPGGHSGGYTF
TRBV9	CASSVGGTVNTEAFF
TRBV25-1	CASSDPAGLAGGWKTQYF
TRBV11-3	CASSLDLQRNEQFF
TRBV19	CAGRQGNYGYTF
TRBV10-3	CAASPTSSNEQFF
TRBV6-5	CASGHLLNSPLHF
TRBV5-4	CASSFGGKAEAFF
TRBV30	CAWSDGTAGQPQHF
TRBV30	CAWSDVENTEAFF
TRBV5-1	CASSYNTDTQYF
TRBV7-5	CARLLDAPLHF
TRBV7-7	CARSPAPLTGREKLFF
TRBV27	CASSSWGQPQHF
TRBV21-1	CASGDSRNVEGTEAFF
TRBV15	CATSGGQPNEKLFF
TRBV5-4	CASSIGRTRTTGELFF
TRBV6-5	CASIPTPGAGTEAFF
TRBV5-1	CASSPIGDTGELFF